The present T cell receptor (beta chain) was sequenced within a study of T cells in Graves' hyperthyroidism and ophthalmopathy. General study points: A 13 V-J signature model discriminated ophthalmopathy versus stable hyperthyroidism.

Comment on this clonotype: Antigen unknown.

Deletions cut 6 bases from V and 4 bases from J, with 13 bases between. From germline, CDR1 is DFQATT and CDR2 SNEGSKA (reference sequence). The CDR3 consists of 12 residues. Amplification of TCR beta CDR3 regions used RNA as the template. With the HTBI primer set, the TCR CDR3 went through a first round of RT-PCR. TCRdb ran MiXCR on the multiplex PCR reads and lists one entry per CDR3 protein. Found here are roughly 740,000 distinct CDR3 sequences, over 15% of them singletons; the top ten hold around 8.1%. The sequence was obtained from a man aged 18 to 29 with Graves' hyperthyroidism. The V gene is TRBV20-1, the J gene TRBJ2-7; D might be TRBD1 (6 bases). Material: blood. The CDR3: CSASDSGYEQYF. The CDR3 nucleotides read TGCAGTGCATCGGACAGTGGGTACGAGCAGTACTTC.